This T cell receptor beta chain emerged from a study of cytomegalovirus exposure and HLA in healthy donors. Germline CDR1 and CDR2: LNHDA and SQIVND (reference sequence). There are 16 residues in the CDR3. With V trimmed by 5 bases and J by 5 bases, 13 bases remained unmatched. Using immunoSEQ multiplex PCR, the repertoire was profiled, and TCRdb retains in-frame clones only, with some absent. The sample lists some 80,000 clones; around 96% were seen once. J is TRBJ2-5 and V is TRBV19; 8 nucleotides line up with TRBD1. The sequencing sample was made of PBMCs. This clonotype was sampled from a woman aged 18-29 years in good health and CMV-seronegative. In DNA, the CDR3 is TGTGCCAGTAGTCTCACCACAGGGGGAGGTTCGGAGACCCAGTACTTC. Translation gives CASSLTTGGGSETQYF.